One TCR beta chain is described in this entry. Its cognate antigen is unknown. The germline CDR1 and CDR2 sequences are SGHVS and FNYEAQ. The CDR3 runs to 16 residues. This sample was taken from a study of monozygotic twins with inflammatory bowel disease. TCRdb reprocessed the 5' RACE reads and reports one entry per CDR3 protein, with no DNA. With fewer than 450,000 distinct CDR3 sequences in the sample, the ten largest clones hold 2.6%. Study-wide results and caveats: TCRbeta inverse Simpson diversity was decreased in IBD patients versus healthy co-twins. Compared with healthy twins, IBD patients shared fewer clonotypes with others, especially with disease activity. Limited power may explain why concordant and discordant twins showed no difference in repertoire similarity.

This TCR derives from a human donor with ulcerative colitis or Crohn's disease, or a healthy co-twin of an affected twin (not recorded which). The sequenced sample was blood. The rearrangement joins TRBV7-6 to TRBJ1-6; TCRdb's assignment of TRBD1 cannot be checked, as there is no DNA. CDR3 sequence: CASSLRRTGDNSPLHF.